Described below is a single TCR beta chain sequence and its context. As yet, its antigen is unknown. Included in the TCR beta cDNA libraries were unique molecular identifiers. TCRdb reanalysed the PCR reads using MiXCR and keeps one entry per CDR3 protein. In the table there are about 820,000 distinct CDR3 sequences, approximately 53% of which are singletons. The sample comes from a study of post-analysis software for immune sequencing data. Whole-study results and caveats: Compared with controls, patients had more of about five TRBV segments, including TRBV5-6, TRBV5-1 and TRBV20-1.

The CDR3 extends over 15 amino acids. The germline V gene encodes CDR1 DFQATT and CDR2 SNEGSKA (reference sequence). The chain has TRBV20-1 and TRBJ2-5; D may be TRBD2 (6 bases). The last part of the DNA fits TRBJ2-7 better; the J call may be wrong. What was sequenced was blood. The TCR comes from a girl between 10 and 17 years old with multiple sclerosis. Here the CDR3 reads CSANPTSGGPYEQYF. CDR3 DNA sequence: TGCAGTGCTAACCCGACTAGTGGGGGTCCCTACGAGCAGTACTTC.